These T cell receptor beta chains were read from a single sample in a study of shared clonotypes between healthy human individuals. TCRdb's copy holds only in-frame clones and misses some; the assay was immunoSEQ multiplex PCR. The sample carries roughly 1,100,000 clones, around 75% recorded once. Sequencing was done on a sample of memory CD4+ T cells sorted from blood. These receptors all come from a man younger than 30 in good health. Each CDR3 is given with its conserved first and last residue. The order of the fields is clone size, V gene, D gene, J gene, CDR3 DNA, CDR3 protein. A D gene is named only where the DNA matches it firmly. The listing skips clone size in some rows; elsewhere it reads once, few, many or a size class.

-,TRBV19,TRBD1,TRBJ2-3,TGTGCCAGTAGTAACAGGGGTCGCACAGATACGCAGTATTTT,CASSNRGRTDTQYF
-,TRBV19,-,TRBJ2-1,TGTGCCAGTAGTATAGGCAGGGTCGGGAATGAGCAGTTCTTC,CASSIGRVGNEQFF
-,TRBV6-4,-,TRBJ1-1,TGTGCCAGCAGGGGGTACAGGGTCAACCGGGACACTGAAGCTTTCTTT,CASRGYRVNRDTEAFF
-,TRBV19,TRBD1,TRBJ1-4,TGTGCCAGTAGTTGGACAGGGAATGAAAAACTGTTTTTT,CASSWTGNEKLFF
-,TRBV7-2,-,TRBJ2-3,TGTGCCAGCAGCTTAGGGAGGTCCCCGGATACGCAGTATTTT,CASSLGRSPDTQYF
-,TRBV29-1,-,TRBJ1-5,TGCAGCGTTAGGGATGGGACGAGTCAGCCCCAGCATTTT,CSVRDGTSQPQHF
-,TRBV4-3,TRBD2,TRBJ2-5,TGCGCCAGCAGCCGCCTAGCGGGGGCGCAAGAGACCCAGTACTTC,CASSRLAGAQETQYF
-,TRBV7-8,-,TRBJ2-4,TGTGCCAGCAGCTTACAGGGGCTGGTAGACATTCAGTACTTC,CASSLQGLVDIQYF
-,TRBV7-2,-,TRBJ2-5,TGTGCCAGCAGCAGGGGCGCAGAGACCCAGTACTTC,CASSRGAETQYF
-,TRBV19,TRBD1,TRBJ1-2,TGTGCCAGTAGTTCACGGTCGACAGGGGGCGCAGAGGACTATGGCTACACCTTC,CASSSRSTGGAEDYGYTF
few,TRBV30,-,TRBJ1-1,TGTGCCTGGAGTGCCCTCGGAGCCGGCAGCACTGAAGCTTTCTTT,CAWSALGAGSTEAFF
once,TRBV10-3,-,TRBJ2-1,TGTGCCATCAGTCGACTGGGTAGCTCCTACAATGAGCAGTTCTTC,CAISRLGSSYNEQFF
-,TRBV18,TRBD1,TRBJ1-3,TGTGCCAGCTCACCACAGGGGGCGAATGGAAACACCATATATTTT,CASSPQGANGNTIYF
-,TRBV5-6,TRBD1,TRBJ1-1,TGTGCCAGCAGCTTGATGAGGGGGCAAACTGAAGCTTTCTTT,CASSLMRGQTEAFF
-,TRBV10-3,-,TRBJ2-2,TGTGCCATCAGTGCGTCGACCGGGGAGCTGTTTTTT,CAISASTGELFF
-,TRBV6-1,-,TRBJ1-5,TGTGCCAGCAGCGGGAGGGGGGGCCATCAGCCCCAGCATTTT,CASSGRGGHQPQHF
-,TRBV7-2,TRBD2,TRBJ2-3,TGTGCCAGGGGGGGGAGGACTCGCACAGATACGCAGTATTTT,CARGGRTRTDTQYF
many,TRBV27,-,TRBJ1-6,TGTGCCAGCGGCCCCTCGGCATATGGGAATTCACCCCTCCACTTT,CASGPSAYGNSPLHF
-,TRBV7-2,TRBD1,TRBJ2-7,TGTGCCAGCAGCTTAGCTTCGGGACAGGGGGGCTACGAGCAGTACTTC,CASSLASGQGGYEQYF
-,TRBV10-1,-,TRBJ1-3,TGCGCCAGCAGTGAATCCGACCGTCCCATATATTTT,CASSESDRPIYF
-,TRBV6-1,-,TRBJ1-6,TGTGCCAGCAGTCTACAGAACTTCAATTCACCCCTCCACTTT,CASSLQNFNSPLHF
-,TRBV5-6,-,TRBJ2-3,TGTGCCAGCAGCCCGCAAAGGGACTTAAGCACAGATACGCAGTATTTT,CASSPQRDLSTDTQYF
-,TRBV2,-,TRBJ2-3,TGTGCCAGCAGTGAAAACGGGGCAAATACGCAGTATTTT,CASSENGANTQYF
-,TRBV19,-,TRBJ1-2,TGTGCCAGTAGTATCGGGGAACAGCAAGCCTATGGCTACACCTTC,CASSIGEQQAYGYTF
-,TRBV5-1,-,TRBJ1-2,TGCGCCAGCAGCCCAAACAGGGTTGAATATGGCTACACCTTC,CASSPNRVEYGYTF
-,TRBV9,-,TRBJ1-1,TGTGCCAGCACTGATCCTAGAACTACGCCGAAAGCTTTCTTT,CASTDPRTTPKAFF
-,TRBV11-2,TRBD1,TRBJ2-7,TGTGCCAGCAGAAAGAACAGGGGAAGCTCCTACGAGCAGTACTTC,CASRKNRGSSYEQYF
-,TRBV19,-,TRBJ1-1,TGTGCCAGTAGTATTCTGGTGTGGGGGGCCGTCGAAAGTAGAGCTTTCTTT,CASSILVWGAVESRAFF
-,TRBV5-4,-,TRBJ1-4,TGTGCCAGCAGCTCCTCGACAGGCAAAAATGAAAAACTGTTTTTT,CASSSSTGKNEKLFF
-,TRBV6-1,-,TRBJ1-4,TGTGCCAGCAGTGACTACAGGGTTGGGGAAAAACTGTTTTTT,CASSDYRVGEKLFF
-,TRBV4-2,-,TRBJ1-4,TGTGCCAGCAGCCAGAGCACAGCCCCGAAAAAACTGTTTTTT,CASSQSTAPKKLFF
-,TRBV7-2,TRBD2,TRBJ2-1,TGTGCCAGCAGCTCCCGGACTAGCGGGGTCTACAATGAGCAGTTCTTC,CASSSRTSGVYNEQFF
-,TRBV5-4,TRBD1,TRBJ2-5,TGTGCCAGCAGCTCCGGGACAGGGGGCCTCCAAGAGACCCAGTACTTC,CASSSGTGGLQETQYF